This TCR beta chain was found in a study of radiotherapy plus CTLA-4 blockade in lung cancer (dated by TCRdb to between 2018 and 2020). Broadly, across the study: Among enrolled patients, approximately 19% had an objective response and around 33% reached disease control. Study-wide conclusions, independent of this receptor: TCR clones derived from tumors expanded in peripheral blood after treatment with radiotherapy and ipilimumab. Increased serum interferon-beta after radiation, together with early dynamic changes in blood T cell clones, were reported to be the strongest predictors of response.

As concerns this clone: Its target antigen remains unknown. No base qualities exist here, and no much larger clone lies one base off it.

The library was obtained by the immunoSEQ multiplex PCR assay. The source is immuneACCESS, and TCRdb retained only in-frame sequences with V and J called. Part of the clones is not carried over; for the studies checked, unresolved V genes explain less than half of this, and the remainder is unexplained. Within this sample are 100,000 to 150,000 clones, with nearly 80% of them counted one time only. The leading ten clones occupy approximately 5.5% of the sample. The study evaluated CTLA-4 blockade (ipilimumab) given together with focal radiation therapy in patients who had chemo-refractory metastatic non-small-cell lung cancer. V is cut by 5 bases and J by 5 bases, and the space between the germline ends is 12 bases. From its cysteine to its phenylalanine, the CDR3 spans 13 amino acids. The entry retains the CDR3 DNA only, 39 bases that are in frame from base 1. CDR1 is given as SGHTA and CDR2 as FQGNSA, both from the germline V gene.

The receptor's source is a human donor with non-small cell lung cancer who had a partial response to radiotherapy plus ipilimumab. Sequencing was performed on peripheral blood, taken from a patient treated with radiotherapy plus ipilimumab. The chain couples TRBV7-2 to TRBJ1-1; the D segment cannot be called with confidence. The sequenced DNA: TGTGCCAGCAGCATTGGGAGTAGGACTGAAGCTTTCTTT. Translated, it gives CASSIGSRTEAFF.